The rows below give T cell receptor beta chains drawn from one sample of a study of T cell responses to AZD1222 COVID-19 vaccine. Generated by immunoSEQ multiplex PCR, the TCRdb table keeps only in-frame clones and is missing some. Among around 180,000 clones, around 88% were seen once, and the ten largest hold around 0.5%. The sequences come from peripheral blood, collected on day 0 of AZD1222 vaccination. The receptor set was obtained from an adult in good health. Each CDR3 is given with its conserved first and last residue. D genes are given only for firm matches. The size field is filled for only some rows; it gives once, few, many or a size class.

CDR3 length,V gene,clone size,J gene,D gene,CDR3 DNA,CDR3 protein
12,TRBV6-2/TRBV6-3,many,TRBJ1-1,-,TGTGCCAGCAGTAAGGGCCGCACTGAAGCTTTCTTT,CASSKGRTEAFF
15,TRBV27,-,TRBJ1-2,-,TGTGCCAGCAGTACCAACAGGGACGCTAACTATGGCTACACCTTC,CASSTNRDANYGYTF
14,TRBV27,-,TRBJ1-5,-,TGTGCCAGCAGTCTATCCGGGGTGGCCCAGCCCCAGCATTTT,CASSLSGVAQPQHF
14,TRBV7-2,-,TRBJ2-3,-,TGTGCCAGCAGCAGATACTCTAGCACAGATACGCAGTATTTT,CASSRYSSTDTQYF
15,TRBV3-1/TRBV3-2,-,TRBJ2-5,-,TGTGCCAGCAGCCAAGTGGGCGAACCCCAGCAGACCCAGTACTTC,CASSQVGEPQQTQYF
13,TRBV30,-,TRBJ1-3,-,TGTGCCTGGAACAGCTTCTCTGGAAACACCATATATTTT,CAWNSFSGNTIYF
12,TRBV19,-,TRBJ1-1,-,TGTGCCAGTAGTCGAATCGGGACTGAAGCTTTCTTT,CASSRIGTEAFF
13,TRBV29-1,-,TRBJ2-7,TRBD1,TGCAGCGTTGAAGGGGCAGGGGGCGGCGAGCAGTACTTC,CSVEGAGGGEQYF
17,TRBV5-1,-,TRBJ2-6,-,TGCGCCAGCAGCCTGGCCCCAGGGCCCTCTGGGGCCAACGTCCTGACTTTC,CASSLAPGPSGANVLTF
15,TRBV5-1,-,TRBJ2-7,TRBD1,TGCGCCAGCAGCTTGCTGGGACAGCAGACTTACGAGCAGTACTTC,CASSLLGQQTYEQYF
15,TRBV18,-,TRBJ1-2,-,TGTGCCAGCTCACCACGTCAGGGCTCTAACTATGGCTACACCTTC,CASSPRQGSNYGYTF
13,TRBV12-3/TRBV12-4,-,TRBJ2-1,TRBD1,TGTGCCAGCAGCCCGGACAGGGCCAATGAGCAGTTCTTC,CASSPDRANEQFF
15,TRBV10-2,-,TRBJ1-4,-,TGCGCCAGCAGTGATCGCGGGACAACTAATGAAAAACTGTTTTTT,CASSDRGTTNEKLFF
14,TRBV7-2,-,TRBJ2-1,TRBD2,TGTGCCAGCAGCTTAGCGGGCGGGGGGAATGAGCAGTTCTTC,CASSLAGGGNEQFF